A selection of T cell receptor beta chains follows, all from one sample in a study of T cells after yellow fever vaccination. TCRdb reprocessed the 5' RACE reads via MiXCR and lists one record per CDR3 protein. The sample contains some 110,000 distinct CDR3 sequences, 7.2% of which appear only once. The sequences come from CD4+ T cells sorted from PBMCs, collected roughly 47 days after the first yellow fever vaccination. The receptors were gathered from a man younger than 35 who received the YFV17D yellow fever vaccine. Each CDR3 is given with its conserved first and last residue. A D gene is named only where the DNA matches it firmly. The size of a clone is reported for some rows only, either as once, few or many, or as a class for expanded clones.

d_gene	j_gene	abundance	v_gene	CDR3nt	CDR3aa
NA	TRBJ2-3	few	TRBV4-2	TGTGCCAGCAGCCAAGATAATGCGCTTAGCACAGATACGCAGTATTTT	CASSQDNALSTDTQYF
NA	TRBJ2-5	many	TRBV2	TGTGCCAGAAACACCCAAGAGACCCAGTACTTC	CARNTQETQYF
TRBD2	TRBJ2-3	many	TRBV5-1	TGCGCCAGCAGCTTGGTGGCTAGCGGTGCTAGCACAGATACGCAGTATTTT	CASSLVASGASTDTQYF
NA	TRBJ2-3	many	TRBV30	TGTGCCTGGAGTTTACGGGACTTCACAGATACGCAGTATTTT	CAWSLRDFTDTQYF
NA	TRBJ1-2	NA	TRBV20-1	TGCAGTGTCCGGGCCGGCGCCCTTAACTATGGCTACACCTTC	CSVRAGALNYGYTF
NA	TRBJ1-1	many	TRBV5-1	TGCGCCAGCAGCCCGTCCGGGCTACTGAACACTGAAGCTTTCTTT	CASSPSGLLNTEAFF
NA	TRBJ2-6	NA	TRBV3-1	TGTGCCAGCAGCCCGTCGTTGGCCAACGTCCTGACTTTC	CASSPSLANVLTF
TRBD2	TRBJ2-3	many	TRBV12-3/TRBV12-4	TGTGCCAGCAGTTTATCCAGCGGGGGGGCAGATACGCAGTATTTT	CASSLSSGGADTQYF
TRBD1	TRBJ2-5	many	TRBV28	TGTGCCAGCAGTCCCCAAGCCACAGGGGGGAAGACCCAGTACTTC	CASSPQATGGKTQYF
NA	TRBJ1-2	NA	TRBV5-6	TGTGCCAGCAGCCCCGGGCTCTATTGCTACACCTTC	CASSPGLYCYTF
NA	TRBJ1-3	few	TRBV6-5	TGTGCCAGCAGTTACGAGGTTTACTCTGGAAACACCATATATTTT	CASSYEVYSGNTIYF
TRBD2	TRBJ2-1	many	TRBV3-1	TGTGCCAGCAGCCAGGCCGGCAGCGGGGGCTCCTACAATGAGCAGTTCTTC	CASSQAGSGGSYNEQFF
NA	TRBJ2-3	many	TRBV7-3	TGTGCCAGCAGCCCAGACAGTAACACAGATACGCAGTATTTT	CASSPDSNTDTQYF
NA	TRBJ1-5	many	TRBV30	TGTGCCTGGAGTCCGGATTTCGGGCCCCAGCATTTT	CAWSPDFGPQHF
NA	TRBJ2-7	many	TRBV4-2	TGTGCCAGCAGCCAAGAATTAGGGTCTTGGGAGCAGTACTTC	CASSQELGSWEQYF
TRBD2	TRBJ2-5	many	TRBV20-1	TGCAGTGCAAGGAATCCTAGCGGGGGGGAGACCCAGTACTTC	CSARNPSGGETQYF
TRBD1	TRBJ2-7	many	TRBV10-1	TGCGCCAGCACCTCGACAGGGGGAGAGCAGTACTTC	CASTSTGGEQYF
NA	TRBJ2-1	many	TRBV25-1	TGTGCCAGCAGTGGCGAGACGGCCTGGGATGAGCAGTTCTTC	CASSGETAWDEQFF
TRBD1	TRBJ1-2	many	TRBV20-1	TGCAGTGCGATGGACAGGGCTAACTATGGCTACACCTTC	CSAMDRANYGYTF
TRBD2	TRBJ2-1	many	TRBV20-1	TGCAGTGCTAGAGTGGCTAGCGGCAACAATGAGCAGTTCTTC	CSARVASGNNEQFF
NA	TRBJ1-6	NA	TRBV20-1	TGCAGTGCTAGCCCGGACAGCTCCTATAATTCACCCCTCCACTTT	CSASPDSSYNSPLHF
NA	TRBJ2-5	many	TRBV6-5	TGTGCCAGCAGGCCAGGGGGGCGTGAGACCCAGTACTTC	CASRPGGRETQYF
TRBD1	TRBJ2-1	many	TRBV5-1	TGCGCCAGCAAAGGAAGTCTCGGGACAGGGCATGAGCAGTTCTTC	CASKGSLGTGHEQFF
NA	TRBJ2-5	NA	TRBV9	TGTGCCAGCAGCGAGAGGGATCCCACAACGGAGACCCAGTACTTC	CASSERDPTTETQYF
NA	TRBJ2-3	many	TRBV5-1	TGCGCCAGCAGCTTGGCGGGGCCGCCAGATACGCAGTATTTT	CASSLAGPPDTQYF
TRBD1	TRBJ2-6	few	TRBV10-3	TGTGCCATCAGTGGCGGAGACAGGGGGCCGGGGGCCAACGTCCTGACTTTC	CAISGGDRGPGANVLTF
NA	TRBJ2-5	many	TRBV6-1	TGTGCCAGCAGCCTCAACAGGGACCAAGAGACCCAGTACTTC	CASSLNRDQETQYF
NA	TRBJ2-4	many	TRBV4-1	TGCGCCAGCAGCCTACCAACCAGGGGGGGGAAAAACATTCAGTACTTC	CASSLPTRGGKNIQYF
NA	TRBJ2-7	many	TRBV27	TGTGCCAGCAGTAAGACAGTTTCTTACGAGCAGTACTTC	CASSKTVSYEQYF
NA	TRBJ2-2	many	TRBV2	TGTGCCAGCAGTGAGGGGGCTAGCGTGAACACCGGGGAGCTGTTTTTT	CASSEGASVNTGELFF
NA	TRBJ2-3	NA	TRBV7-2	TGTGCCAGCAGCTTCCCCTTCACAGATACGCAGTATTTT	CASSFPFTDTQYF
NA	TRBJ2-7	many	TRBV20-1	TGCAGTGCCCCACGGCGGGCAAACTCCTACGAGCAGTACTTC	CSAPRRANSYEQYF
NA	TRBJ2-1	many	TRBV7-2	TGTGCCAGCGGCTCCTACAATGAGCAGTTCTTC	CASGSYNEQFF
NA	TRBJ1-5	few	TRBV7-9	TGTGCCAGCAGCCCGTCCGGGACCACGGGGCAGCCCCAGCATTTT	CASSPSGTTGQPQHF
NA	TRBJ2-1	many	TRBV19	TGTGCCAGTAGACGCTCCGGACTGGCCTACAATGAGCAGTTCTTC	CASRRSGLAYNEQFF
TRBD1	TRBJ2-1	many	TRBV4-3	TGCGCCAGCAGCCAAGAAAGGGACAGCCTCAATGAGCAGTTCTTC	CASSQERDSLNEQFF
TRBD2	TRBJ2-1	many	TRBV9	TGTGCCAGCAGCGTAGTATGGACTAGCGGTGAGCAGTTCTTC	CASSVVWTSGEQFF
NA	TRBJ1-2	many	TRBV20-1	TGCAGTGCTAGTAGTGGGAACTATGGCTACACCTTC	CSASSGNYGYTF
NA	TRBJ1-2	many	TRBV15	TGTGCCACCAGCAGGGACAAGATCTATGGCTACACCTTC	CATSRDKIYGYTF
NA	TRBJ2-3	many	TRBV27	TGTGCCAGCAGGTTCACAGATACGCAGTATTTT	CASRFTDTQYF
TRBD2	TRBJ2-2	many	TRBV25-1	TGTGCCAGCAGTGGCCTGCGGGGGGGCTCGGGCACCGGGGAGCTGTTTTTT	CASSGLRGGSGTGELFF
TRBD2	TRBJ2-3	many	TRBV20-1	TGCAGGGGGACTAGCGGGGGACTAGCAGATACGCAGTATTTT	CRGTSGGLADTQYF
TRBD1	TRBJ1-2	many	TRBV5-1	TGCGCCAGCAGCCGACAGGGGGAAAACTATGGCTACACCTTC	CASSRQGENYGYTF
NA	TRBJ1-4	many	TRBV10-3	TGTGCCATCAGTGAATTCGGGGGTACAACTAATGAAAAACTGTTTTTT	CAISEFGGTTNEKLFF
NA	TRBJ1-1	many	TRBV12-3/TRBV12-4	TGTGCCAGCAGTGGCCAACAGATGAACACTGAAGCTTTCTTT	CASSGQQMNTEAFF
TRBD1	TRBJ1-1	few	TRBV5-6	TGTGCCAGCCTCCGACAGGGGGTGAACACTGAAGCTTTCTTT	CASLRQGVNTEAFF
TRBD1	TRBJ2-2	many	TRBV6-2/TRBV6-3	TGTGCCAGCAGACAGGGGGCGAACACCGGGGAGCTGTTTTTT	CASRQGANTGELFF
TRBD1	TRBJ2-2	NA	TRBV19	TGTGCCAGTAGTGTTGTGACAGGGGGCACCGGGGAGCTGTTTTTT	CASSVVTGGTGELFF